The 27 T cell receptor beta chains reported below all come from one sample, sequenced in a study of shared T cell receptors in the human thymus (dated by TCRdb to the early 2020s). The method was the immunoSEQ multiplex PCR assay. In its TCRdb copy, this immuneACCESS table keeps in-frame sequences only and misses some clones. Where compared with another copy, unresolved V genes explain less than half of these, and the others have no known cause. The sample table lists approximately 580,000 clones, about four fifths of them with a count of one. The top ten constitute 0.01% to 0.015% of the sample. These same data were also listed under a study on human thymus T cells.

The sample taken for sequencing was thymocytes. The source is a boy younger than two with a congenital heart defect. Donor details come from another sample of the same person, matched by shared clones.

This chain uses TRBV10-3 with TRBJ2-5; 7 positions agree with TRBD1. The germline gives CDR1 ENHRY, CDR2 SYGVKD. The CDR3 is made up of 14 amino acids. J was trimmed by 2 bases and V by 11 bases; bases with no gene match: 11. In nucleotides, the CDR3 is TGTGCCGTCGGGACAGAGACTTCACAAGAGACCCAGTACTTC. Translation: CAVGTETSQETQYF.

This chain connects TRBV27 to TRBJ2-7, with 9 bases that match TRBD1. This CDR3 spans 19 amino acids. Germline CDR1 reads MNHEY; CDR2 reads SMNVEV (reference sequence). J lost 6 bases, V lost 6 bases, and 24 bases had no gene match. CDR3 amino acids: CASRIRDRDNSGNYFEQYF. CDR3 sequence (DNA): TGTGCCAGCAGGATCCGGGACAGGGACAATAGTGGGAATTACTTCGAGCAGTACTTC.

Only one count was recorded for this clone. CDR3 in amino acids: CAISREGINEQFF. The CDR3 nucleotides read TGTGCCATCAGCAGGGAAGGAATCAATGAGCAGTTCTTC. The chain is built from TRBV10-3 and TRBJ2-1; maybe TRBD1 (5 bases). This CDR3 has 13 amino acids. Between the trimmed V and J ends, which lost 6 bases and 6 bases, there was a span of 12 bases. Germline V gene lookup returns CDR1 ENHRY and CDR2 SYGVKD.

CDR3 loop: CASSMIAGAPGDSTGELFF. The CDR3 DNA sequence: TGTGCCAGTAGTATGATAGCGGGAGCTCCCGGGGATAGCACCGGGGAGCTGTTTTTT. The rearrangement joins TRBV19 to TRBJ2-2; 9 bases align to TRBD2. Losses at the gene ends were 3 bases for V and 4 bases for J; bases not matched to a gene: 15. The germline V gene encodes CDR1 LNHDA and CDR2 SQIVND (reference sequence). This CDR3 spans 19 amino acids.

The CDR3 DNA sequence: TGTGCCAGCAGCGTAGGCAGGCCCAGTGAAAAACTGTTTTTT. Encoded protein: CASSVGRPSEKLFF. The chain links TRBV9 to TRBJ1-4; no clear D gene. V lost 0 bases to trimming and J lost 7 bases, with 10 bases between them. CDR3 length: 14 amino acids. Germline V gene data show CDR1 as SGDLS and CDR2 as YYNGEE. Looking up the rest from reference TRBV9 and TRBJ1-4 gives the full variable domain: DSGVTQTPKHLITATGQRVTLRCSPRSGDLSVYWYQQSLDQGLQFLIQYYNGEERAKGNILERFSAQQFPDLHSELNLSSLELGDSALYFCASSVGRPSEKLFFGSGTQLSVL.

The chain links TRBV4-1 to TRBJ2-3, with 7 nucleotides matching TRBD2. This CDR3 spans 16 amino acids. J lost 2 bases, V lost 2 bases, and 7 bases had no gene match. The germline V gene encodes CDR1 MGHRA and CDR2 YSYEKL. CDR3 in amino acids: CASSQRRERYTDTQYF. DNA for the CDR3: TGCGCCAGCAGCCAACGGCGGGAGAGATACACAGATACGCAGTATTTT.

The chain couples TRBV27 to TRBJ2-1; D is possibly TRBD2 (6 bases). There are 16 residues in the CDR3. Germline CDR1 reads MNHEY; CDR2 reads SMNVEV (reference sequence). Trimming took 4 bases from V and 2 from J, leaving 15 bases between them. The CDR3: CASSYDPGTAYNEQFF. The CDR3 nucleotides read TGTGCCAGCAGTTACGATCCCGGGACTGCCTACAATGAGCAGTTCTTC.

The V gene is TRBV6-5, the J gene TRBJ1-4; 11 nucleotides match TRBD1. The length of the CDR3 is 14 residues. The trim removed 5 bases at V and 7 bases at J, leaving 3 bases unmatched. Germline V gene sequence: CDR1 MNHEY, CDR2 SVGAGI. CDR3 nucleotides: TGTGCCAGCAGTGGAGGGACAGGGGGTGAAAAACTGTTTTTT. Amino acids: CASSGGTGGEKLFF.

CDR3 in DNA: TGTGCCAGCAGCCCCAAGCTTAGCGGGACGGGGAATAGCTCCTACGAGCAGTACTTC. Protein sequence: CASSPKLSGTGNSSYEQYF. V is TRBV7-9 and J is TRBJ2-7, with 8 bases lining up with TRBD2. V lost 5 bases to trimming and J lost 0 bases; unmatched junction nucleotides: 18. This CDR3 is built from 19 residues. The germline V gene encodes CDR1 SEHNR and CDR2 FQNEAQ (reference sequence).

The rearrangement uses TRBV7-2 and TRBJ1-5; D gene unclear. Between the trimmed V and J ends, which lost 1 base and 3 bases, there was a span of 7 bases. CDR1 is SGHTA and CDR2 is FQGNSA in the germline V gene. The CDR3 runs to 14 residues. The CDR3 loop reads CASSLVQNNQPQHF. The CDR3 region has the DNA TGTGCCAGCAGCTTAGTCCAGAACAATCAGCCCCAGCATTTT.

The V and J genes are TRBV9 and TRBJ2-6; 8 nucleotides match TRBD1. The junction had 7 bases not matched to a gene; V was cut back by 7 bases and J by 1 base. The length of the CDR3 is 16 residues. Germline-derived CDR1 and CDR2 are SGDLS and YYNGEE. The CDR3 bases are TGTGCCAGCGAACAGGGGGTAATATCTGGGGCCAACGTCCTGACTTTC. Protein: CASEQGVISGANVLTF.

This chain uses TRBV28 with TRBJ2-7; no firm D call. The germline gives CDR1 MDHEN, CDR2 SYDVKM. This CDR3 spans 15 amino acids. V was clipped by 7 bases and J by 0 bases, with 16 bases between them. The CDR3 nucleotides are TGTGCCAGCACTCGTGGCGGATCAAGCTCCTACGAGCAGTACTTC. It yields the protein CASTRGGSSSYEQYF. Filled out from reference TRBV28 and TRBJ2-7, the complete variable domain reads DVKVTQSSRYLVKRTGEKVFLECVQDMDHENMFWYRQDPGLGLRLIYFSYDVKMKEKGDIPEGYSVSREKKERFSLILESASTNQTSMYLCASTRGGSSSYEQYFGPGTRLTVT.

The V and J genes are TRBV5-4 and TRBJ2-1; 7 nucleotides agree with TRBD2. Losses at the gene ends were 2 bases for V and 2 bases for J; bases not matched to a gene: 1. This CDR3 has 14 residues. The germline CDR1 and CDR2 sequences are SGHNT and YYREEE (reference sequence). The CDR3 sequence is CASSFGGTYNEQFF. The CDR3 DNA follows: TGTGCCAGCAGCTTCGGGGGGACCTACAATGAGCAGTTCTTC.

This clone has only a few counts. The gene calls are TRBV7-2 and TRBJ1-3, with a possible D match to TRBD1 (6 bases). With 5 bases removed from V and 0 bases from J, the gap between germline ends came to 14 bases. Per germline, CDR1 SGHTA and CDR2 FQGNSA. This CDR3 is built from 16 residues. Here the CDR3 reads CASSRRDTRSGNTIYF. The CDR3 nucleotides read TGTGCCAGCAGCCGCCGGGACACCCGCTCTGGAAACACCATATATTTT.

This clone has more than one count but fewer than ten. Here the CDR3 reads CASSEQPSGQETQYF. The CDR3, as DNA: TGTGCCAGCAGTGAGCAGCCTAGCGGTCAAGAGACCCAGTACTTC. The chain combines TRBV25-1 with TRBJ2-5; 7 bases map to TRBD2. In germline, CDR1 is MGHDK, CDR2 SYGVNS. The V and J ends lost 3 bases and 2 bases, in that order; junction bases with no gene match: 6. The CDR3 is 15 residues long.

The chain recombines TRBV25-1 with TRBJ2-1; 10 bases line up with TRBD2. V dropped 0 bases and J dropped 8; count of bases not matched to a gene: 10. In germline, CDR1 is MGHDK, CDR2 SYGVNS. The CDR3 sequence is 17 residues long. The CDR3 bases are TGTGCCAGCAGTGAATATAACCTAGCGGGAGTGCGGCATGAGCAGTTCTTC. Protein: CASSEYNLAGVRHEQFF.

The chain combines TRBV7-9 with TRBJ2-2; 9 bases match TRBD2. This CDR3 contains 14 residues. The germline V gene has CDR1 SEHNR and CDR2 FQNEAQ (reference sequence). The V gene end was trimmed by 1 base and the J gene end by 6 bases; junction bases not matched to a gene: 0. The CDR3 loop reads CASSLGLAAGELFF. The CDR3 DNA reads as TGTGCCAGCAGCTTAGGACTAGCGGCCGGGGAGCTGTTTTTT.

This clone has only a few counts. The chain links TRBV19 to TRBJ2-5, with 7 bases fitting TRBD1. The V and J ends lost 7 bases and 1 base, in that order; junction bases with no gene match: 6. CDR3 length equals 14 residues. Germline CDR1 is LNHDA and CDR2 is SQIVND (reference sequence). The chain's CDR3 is CASKKTGVQETQYF. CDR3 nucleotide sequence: TGTGCCAGTAAAAAAACAGGGGTCCAAGAGACCCAGTACTTC.

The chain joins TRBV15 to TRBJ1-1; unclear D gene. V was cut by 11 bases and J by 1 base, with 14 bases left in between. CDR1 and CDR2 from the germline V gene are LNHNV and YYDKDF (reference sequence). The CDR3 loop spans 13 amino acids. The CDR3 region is CAAYLPGNTEAFF. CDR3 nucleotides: TGTGCCGCATACTTGCCGGGGAACACTGAAGCTTTCTTT. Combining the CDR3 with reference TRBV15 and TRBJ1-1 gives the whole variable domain DAMVIQNPRYQVTQFGKPVTLSCSQTLNHNVMYWYQQKSSQAPKLLFHYYDKDFNNEADTPDNFQSRRPNTSFCFLDIRSPGLGDTAMYLCAAYLPGNTEAFFGQGTRLTVV.

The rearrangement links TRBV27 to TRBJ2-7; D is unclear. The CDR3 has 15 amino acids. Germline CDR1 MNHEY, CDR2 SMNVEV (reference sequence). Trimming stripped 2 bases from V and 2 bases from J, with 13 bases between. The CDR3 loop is CASSLKESCPYEQYF. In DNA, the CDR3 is TGTGCCAGCAGTTTAAAAGAGTCCTGCCCCTACGAGCAGTACTTC.

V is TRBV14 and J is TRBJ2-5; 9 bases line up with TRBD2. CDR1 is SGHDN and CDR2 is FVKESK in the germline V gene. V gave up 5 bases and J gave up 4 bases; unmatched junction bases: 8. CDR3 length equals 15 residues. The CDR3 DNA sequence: TGTGCCAGCAGCTTTCGCCTAGCGGGGAGAGAGACCCAGTACTTC. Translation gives CASSFRLAGRETQYF.

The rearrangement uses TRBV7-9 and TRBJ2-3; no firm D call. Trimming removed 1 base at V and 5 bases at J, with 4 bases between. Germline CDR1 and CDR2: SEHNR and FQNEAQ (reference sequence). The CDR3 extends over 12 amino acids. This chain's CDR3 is CASSLGRDTQYF. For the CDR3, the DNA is TGTGCCAGCAGCTTAGGTCGAGATACGCAGTATTTT.

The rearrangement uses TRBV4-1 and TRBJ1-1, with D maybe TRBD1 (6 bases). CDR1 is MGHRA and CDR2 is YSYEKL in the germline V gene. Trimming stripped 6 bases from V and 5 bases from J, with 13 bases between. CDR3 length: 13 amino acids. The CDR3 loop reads CASRVGGDTEAFF. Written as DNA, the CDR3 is TGCGCCAGCAGGGTAGGGGGGGATACTGAAGCTTTCTTT.

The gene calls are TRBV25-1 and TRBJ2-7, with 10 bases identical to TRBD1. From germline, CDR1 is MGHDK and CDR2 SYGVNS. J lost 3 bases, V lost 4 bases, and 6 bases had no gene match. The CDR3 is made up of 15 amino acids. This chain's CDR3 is CASSGPGQGFYEQYF. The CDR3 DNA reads TGTGCCAGCAGTGGACCGGGACAGGGGTTCTACGAGCAGTACTTC.

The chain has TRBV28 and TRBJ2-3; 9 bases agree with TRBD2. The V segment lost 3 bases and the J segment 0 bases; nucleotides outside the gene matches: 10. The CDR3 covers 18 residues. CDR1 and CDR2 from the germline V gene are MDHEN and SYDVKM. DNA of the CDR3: TGTGCCAGCAGTTTCCTCCATCGGACTAGCGCTAGCACAGATACGCAGTATTTT. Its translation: CASSFLHRTSASTDTQYF.

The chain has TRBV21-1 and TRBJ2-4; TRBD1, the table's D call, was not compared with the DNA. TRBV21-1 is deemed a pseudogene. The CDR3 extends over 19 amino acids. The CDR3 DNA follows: TGTGCCAGCAGCAAAGTAGGTTGGGGGCAGTACCTAGCCAAAAACATTCAGTACTTC. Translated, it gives CASSKVGWGQYLAKNIQYF.

CDR3 nucleotide sequence: TGTGCCATCGCCGGGACAGATACGCAGTATTTT. Its protein is CAIAGTDTQYF. The chain has TRBV10-3 and TRBJ2-3; D gene uncertain. CDR3 length: 11 residues. Trimming removed 8 bases from V and 3 bases from J, with 6 bases in between. From germline, CDR1 is ENHRY and CDR2 SYGVKD.